This T cell receptor beta chain appears in the sequencing data of a study of T cells in localized non-small cell lung cancer. V shed 6 bases and J shed 5 bases, with 10 bases lying between them. Germline lookup yields CDR1 MNHGY and CDR2 SAAAGT. The CDR3 runs to 12 residues. Points from the study as a whole: Detection in adjacent lung was observed for a median around 50 of the top 100 tumor clones. Tumor trailed uninvolved adjacent lung in T cell clonality, which peaked there. Greater blood T cell density accompanied longer overall survival. Analysis by sequencing included only one tumor region, so heterogeneity remains possible.

Clones were read by immunoSEQ multiplex PCR, and TCRdb kept only the in-frame ones, dropping some. The table has 100,000 to 150,000 clones, 80% to 90% seen once. With regard to this clone: The antigen remains undetermined.

The receptor's source is a female donor over 55 with stage I lung adenocarcinoma. The gene calls are TRBV6-8 and TRBJ2-5; no clear D gene. Here the sequenced sample was peripheral blood, taken before any cancer treatment. CDR3 amino acids: CASSLHVETQYF. The CDR3 DNA follows: TGTGCCAGCAGCCTCCATGTGGAGACCCAGTACTTC.